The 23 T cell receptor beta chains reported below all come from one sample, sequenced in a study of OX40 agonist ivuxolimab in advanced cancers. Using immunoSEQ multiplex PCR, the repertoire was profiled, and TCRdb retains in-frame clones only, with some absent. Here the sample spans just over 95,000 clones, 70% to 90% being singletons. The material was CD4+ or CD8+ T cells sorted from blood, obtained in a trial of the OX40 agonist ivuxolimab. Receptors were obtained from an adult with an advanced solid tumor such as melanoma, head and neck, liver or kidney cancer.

Written as DNA, the CDR3 is TGTGCCAGCAGTTTATCTGTGAACACCGGGGAGCTGTTTTTT. It specifies CASSLSVNTGELFF. The chain uses TRBV27 and TRBJ2-2; D gene ambiguous. Trimming removed 0 bases from V and 1 base from J, with 3 bases in between. Germline V gene data show CDR1 as MNHEY and CDR2 as SMNVEV (reference sequence). The CDR3 has 14 amino acids.

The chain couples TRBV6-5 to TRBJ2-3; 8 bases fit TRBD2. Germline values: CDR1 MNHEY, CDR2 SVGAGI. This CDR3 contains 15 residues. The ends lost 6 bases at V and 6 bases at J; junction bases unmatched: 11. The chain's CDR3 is CASSQIGLASDTQYF. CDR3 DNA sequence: TGTGCCAGCAGCCAAATTGGACTAGCCAGTGATACGCAGTATTTT.

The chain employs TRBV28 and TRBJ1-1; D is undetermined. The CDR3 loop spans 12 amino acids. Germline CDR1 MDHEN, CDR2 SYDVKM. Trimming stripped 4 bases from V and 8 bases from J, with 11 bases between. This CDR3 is CASSSPSLEAFF. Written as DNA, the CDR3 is TGTGCCAGCAGTTCCCCATCCCTCGAAGCTTTCTTT.

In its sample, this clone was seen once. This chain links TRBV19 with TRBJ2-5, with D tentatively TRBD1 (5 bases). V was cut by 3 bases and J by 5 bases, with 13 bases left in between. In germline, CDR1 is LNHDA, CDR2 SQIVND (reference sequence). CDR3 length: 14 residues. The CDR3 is CASSMEQGLETQYF. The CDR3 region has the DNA TGTGCCAGTAGTATGGAGCAGGGCCTTGAGACCCAGTACTTC. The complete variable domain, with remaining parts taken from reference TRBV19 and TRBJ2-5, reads DGGITQSPKYLFRKEGQNVTLSCEQNLNHDAMYWYRQDPGQGLRLIYYSQIVNDFQKGDIAEGYSVSREKKESFPLTVTSAQKNPTAFYLCASSMEQGLETQYFGPGTRLLVL.

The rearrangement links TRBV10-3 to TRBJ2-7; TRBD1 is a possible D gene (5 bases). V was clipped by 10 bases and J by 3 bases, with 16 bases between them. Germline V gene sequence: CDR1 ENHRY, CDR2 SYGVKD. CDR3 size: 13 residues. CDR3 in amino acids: CASMPRAGYEQYF. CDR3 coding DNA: TGTGCCAGCATGCCCAGGGCTGGCTACGAGCAGTACTTC.

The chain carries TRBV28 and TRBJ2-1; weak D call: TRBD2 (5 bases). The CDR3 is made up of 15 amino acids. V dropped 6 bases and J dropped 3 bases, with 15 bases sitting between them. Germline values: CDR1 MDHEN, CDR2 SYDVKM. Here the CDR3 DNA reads TGTGCCAGCAGCATAGGAGGTACGCTCTACAATGAGCAGTTCTTC. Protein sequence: CASSIGGTLYNEQFF. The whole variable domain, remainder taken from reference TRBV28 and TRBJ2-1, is DVKVTQSSRYLVKRTGEKVFLECVQDMDHENMFWYRQDPGLGLRLIYFSYDVKMKEKGDIPEGYSVSREKKERFSLILESASTNQTSMYLCASSIGGTLYNEQFFGPGTRLTVL.

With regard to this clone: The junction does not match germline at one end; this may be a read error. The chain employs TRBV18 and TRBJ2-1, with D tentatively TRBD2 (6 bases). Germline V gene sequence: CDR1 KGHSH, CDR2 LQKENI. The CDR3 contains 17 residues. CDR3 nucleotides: TGTGCCAGCTCTCCACCGGGGGAGCGGAAAACCTACAATGAGCAGTTCTTC. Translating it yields CASSPPGERKTYNEQFF.

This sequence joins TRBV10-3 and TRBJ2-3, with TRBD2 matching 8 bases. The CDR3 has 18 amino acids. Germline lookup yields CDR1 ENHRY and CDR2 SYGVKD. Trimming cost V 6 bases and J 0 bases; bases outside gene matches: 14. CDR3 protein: CAIRPTSGDWPSTDTQYF. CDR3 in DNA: TGTGCCATCAGACCAACTAGCGGAGATTGGCCTAGCACAGATACGCAGTATTTT.

The CDR3 coding sequence is TGTGCCAGCAGCTCCCACAGGGGGGATTACAATGAGCAGTTCTTC. Amino acid sequence: CASSSHRGDYNEQFF. The chain uses TRBV7-9 and TRBJ2-1; 8 bases match TRBD1. The J segment lost 4 bases and the V segment lost 4 bases, leaving 6 bases of the junction unmatched. This CDR3 is built from 15 residues. Germline values: CDR1 SEHNR, CDR2 FQNEAQ (reference sequence).

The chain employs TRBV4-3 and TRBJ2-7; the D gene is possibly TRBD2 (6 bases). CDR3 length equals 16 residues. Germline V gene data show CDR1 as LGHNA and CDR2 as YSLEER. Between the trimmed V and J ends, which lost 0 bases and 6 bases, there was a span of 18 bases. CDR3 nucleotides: TGCGCCAGCAGCCAAGAACCCGTACGCGGGGTTCGCGAGCAGTACTTC. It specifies CASSQEPVRGVREQYF.

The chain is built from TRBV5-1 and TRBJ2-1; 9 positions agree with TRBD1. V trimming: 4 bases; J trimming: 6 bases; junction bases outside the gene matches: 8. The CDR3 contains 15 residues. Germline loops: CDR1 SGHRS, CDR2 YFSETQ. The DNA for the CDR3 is TGCGCCAGCAGCATCCCCCGACAGGGGGTCAATGAGCAGTTCTTC. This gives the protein CASSIPRQGVNEQFF. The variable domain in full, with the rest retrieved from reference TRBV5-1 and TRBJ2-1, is KAGVTQTPRYLIKTRGQQVTLSCSPISGHRSVSWYQQTPGQGLQFLFEYFSETQRNKGNFPGRFSGRQFSNSRSEMNVSTLELGDSALYLCASSIPRQGVNEQFFGPGTRLTVL.

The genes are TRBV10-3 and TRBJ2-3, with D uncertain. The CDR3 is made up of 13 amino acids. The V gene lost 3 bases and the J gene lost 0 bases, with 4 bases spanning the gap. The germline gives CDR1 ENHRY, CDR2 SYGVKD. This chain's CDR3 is CAISDGSTDTQYF. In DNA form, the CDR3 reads TGTGCCATCAGTGACGGTAGCACAGATACGCAGTATTTT.

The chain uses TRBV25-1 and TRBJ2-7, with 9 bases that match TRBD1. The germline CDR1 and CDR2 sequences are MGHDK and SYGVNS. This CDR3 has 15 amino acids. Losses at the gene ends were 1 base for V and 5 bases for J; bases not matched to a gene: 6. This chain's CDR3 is CASSEFGTGSHEQYF. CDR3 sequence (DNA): TGTGCCAGCAGTGAATTTGGGACAGGGAGCCACGAGCAGTACTTC.

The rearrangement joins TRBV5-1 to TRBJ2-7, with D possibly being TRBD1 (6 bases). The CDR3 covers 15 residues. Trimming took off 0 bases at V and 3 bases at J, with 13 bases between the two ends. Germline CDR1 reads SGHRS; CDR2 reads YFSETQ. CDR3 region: CASSLAQTGLYEQYF. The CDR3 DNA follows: TGCGCCAGCAGCTTGGCTCAGACAGGTCTCTACGAGCAGTACTTC.

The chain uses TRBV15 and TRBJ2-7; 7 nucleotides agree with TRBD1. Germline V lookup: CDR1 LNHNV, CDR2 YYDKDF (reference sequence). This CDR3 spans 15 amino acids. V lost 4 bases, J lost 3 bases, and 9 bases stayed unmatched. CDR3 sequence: CATSNRRDSNYEQYF. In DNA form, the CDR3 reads TGTGCCACCAGCAACCGACGGGACAGTAACTACGAGCAGTACTTC.

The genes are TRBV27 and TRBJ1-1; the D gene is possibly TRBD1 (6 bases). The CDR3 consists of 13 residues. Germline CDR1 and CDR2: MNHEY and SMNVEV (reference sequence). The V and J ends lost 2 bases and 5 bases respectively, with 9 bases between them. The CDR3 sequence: CASSLVRGTEAFF. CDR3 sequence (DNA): TGTGCCAGCAGTTTAGTGAGGGGGACTGAAGCTTTCTTT.

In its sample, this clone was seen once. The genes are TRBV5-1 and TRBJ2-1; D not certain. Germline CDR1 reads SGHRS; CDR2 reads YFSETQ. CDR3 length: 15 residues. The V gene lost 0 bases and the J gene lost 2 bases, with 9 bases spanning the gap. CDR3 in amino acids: CASSLGSAAYNEQFF. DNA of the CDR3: TGCGCCAGCAGCTTGGGCAGCGCAGCCTACAATGAGCAGTTCTTC.

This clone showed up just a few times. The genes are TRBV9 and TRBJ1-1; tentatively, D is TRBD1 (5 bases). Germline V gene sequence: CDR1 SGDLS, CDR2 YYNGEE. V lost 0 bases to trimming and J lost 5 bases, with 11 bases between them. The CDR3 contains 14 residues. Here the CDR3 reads CASSVGQGRTEAFF. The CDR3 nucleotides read TGTGCCAGCAGCGTAGGTCAGGGAAGGACTGAAGCTTTCTTT. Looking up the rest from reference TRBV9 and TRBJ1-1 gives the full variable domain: DSGVTQTPKHLITATGQRVTLRCSPRSGDLSVYWYQQSLDQGLQFLIQYYNGEERAKGNILERFSAQQFPDLHSELNLSSLELGDSALYFCASSVGQGRTEAFFGQGTRLTVV.

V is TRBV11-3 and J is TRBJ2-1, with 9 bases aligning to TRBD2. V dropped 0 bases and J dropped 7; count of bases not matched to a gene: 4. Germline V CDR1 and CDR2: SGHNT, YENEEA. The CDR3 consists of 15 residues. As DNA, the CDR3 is TGTGCCAGCAGCTTAGAGAGCGGGGGGCTTAATGAGCAGTTCTTC. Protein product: CASSLESGGLNEQFF.

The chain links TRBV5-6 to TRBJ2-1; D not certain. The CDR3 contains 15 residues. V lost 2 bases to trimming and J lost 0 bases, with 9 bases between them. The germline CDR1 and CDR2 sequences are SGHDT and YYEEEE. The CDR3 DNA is TGTGCCAGCAGCTTTGTCTCGTCCTCCTACAATGAGCAGTTCTTC. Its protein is CASSFVSSSYNEQFF.

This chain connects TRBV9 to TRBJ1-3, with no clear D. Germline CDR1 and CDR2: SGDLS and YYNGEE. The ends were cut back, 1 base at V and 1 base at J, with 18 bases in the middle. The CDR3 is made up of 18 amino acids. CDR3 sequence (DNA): TGTGCCAGCAGCGTATTTTTTGGGCCGGATGATTCTGGAAACACCATATATTTT. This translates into CASSVFFGPDDSGNTIYF. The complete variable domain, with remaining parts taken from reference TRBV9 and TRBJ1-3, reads DSGVTQTPKHLITATGQRVTLRCSPRSGDLSVYWYQQSLDQGLQFLIQYYNGEERAKGNILERFSAQQFPDLHSELNLSSLELGDSALYFCASSVFFGPDDSGNTIYFGEGSWLTVV.

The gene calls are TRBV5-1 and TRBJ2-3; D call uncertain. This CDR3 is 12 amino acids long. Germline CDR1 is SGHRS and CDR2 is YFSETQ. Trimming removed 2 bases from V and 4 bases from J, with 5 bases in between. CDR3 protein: CASSFVADTQYF. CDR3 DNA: TGCGCCAGCAGCTTTGTCGCAGATACGCAGTATTTT.

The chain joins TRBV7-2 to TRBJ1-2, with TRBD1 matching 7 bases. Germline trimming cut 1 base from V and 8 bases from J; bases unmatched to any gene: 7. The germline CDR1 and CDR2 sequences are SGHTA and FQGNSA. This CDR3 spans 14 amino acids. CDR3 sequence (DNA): TGTGCCAGCAGCTTAGACTCGACAGGGATCGGCTACACCTTC. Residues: CASSLDSTGIGYTF.